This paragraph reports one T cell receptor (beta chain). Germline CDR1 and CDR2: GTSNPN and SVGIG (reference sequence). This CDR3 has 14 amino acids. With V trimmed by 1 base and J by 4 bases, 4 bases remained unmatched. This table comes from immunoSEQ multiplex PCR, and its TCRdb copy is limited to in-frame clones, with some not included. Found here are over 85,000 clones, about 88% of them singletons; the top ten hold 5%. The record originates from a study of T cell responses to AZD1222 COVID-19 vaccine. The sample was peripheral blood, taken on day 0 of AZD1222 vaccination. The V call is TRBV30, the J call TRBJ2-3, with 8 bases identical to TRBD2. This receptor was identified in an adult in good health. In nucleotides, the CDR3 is TGTGCCTGGAGTGGGGCGGGGGGCTCAGATACGCAGTATTTT. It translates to CAWSGAGGSDTQYF.